What follows are 6 T cell receptor beta chains derived from one specimen sequenced in a study of T cell changes during pregnancy in multiple sclerosis (dated 2019 in TCRdb). Libraries were built with the immunoSEQ multiplex PCR assay. This immuneACCESS table, as held by TCRdb, lists in-frame sequences with V and J called but not all clones. Of the missing ones, under half trace to an unresolved V gene in checked studies; the others have no known cause. The sample table shows tens of thousands of clones, and 90% to 95% are seen once. The ten largest clonotypes hold roughly 1% of the sample. This sample comprised peripheral blood, obtained in the first trimester of pregnancy. The receptors were sampled from a female donor with multiple sclerosis, enrolled in a pregnancy study.

This chain links TRBV12-2 with TRBJ1-2; the table's D call, TRBD1, was not checked against the DNA. TRBV12-2 is reported as a pseudogene. The CDR3 extends over 13 amino acids. CDR3 DNA sequence: TGTGCAAGTCGCTTAGACGACAGGGCTGGCTACACCTTC. It codes for CASRLDDRAGYTF.

The chain links TRBV7-3 to TRBJ1-2; weak D call: TRBD1 (6 bases). The CDR3 loop spans 14 amino acids. Germline V lookup: CDR1 SGHTA, CDR2 FQGTGA. V lost 4 bases and J lost 5, with 14 bases in between. The CDR3 nucleotides read TGTGCCAGCAGCTCCCAACAGGGCCGGTATGGCTACACCTTC. It yields the protein CASSSQQGRYGYTF.

This chain uses TRBV6-1 with TRBJ2-2, with 7 bases identical to TRBD1. This CDR3 has 17 amino acids. Germline V gene lookup returns CDR1 MNHNS and CDR2 SASEGT. The J segment lost 4 bases and the V segment lost 2 bases, leaving 10 bases of the junction unmatched. CDR3 in amino acids: CASSELDNRGPTGELFF. CDR3 DNA: TGTGCCAGCAGTGAATTGGATAACAGGGGCCCCACCGGGGAGCTGTTTTTT.

The V gene is TRBV4-3, the J gene TRBJ1-2, with 7 bases aligning to TRBD1. The CDR3 has 14 residues. The junction had 10 bases not matched to a gene; V was cut back by 4 bases and J by 8 bases. Germline assignment: CDR1 LGHNA and CDR2 YSLEER. The CDR3 coding sequence is TGCGCCAGCAGCCGACGGGCGAAACAGGGGGGCTACACCTTC. Its protein is CASSRRAKQGGYTF.

J is TRBJ2-3 and V is TRBV2; possible D gene TRBD2, 5 bases. Germline assignment: CDR1 SNHLY and CDR2 FYNNEI. Trimming left V 4 bases short and J 0 bases short, with 14 bases between. The CDR3 is made up of 16 amino acids. CDR3 residues: CASSALAGLSTDTQYF. The CDR3 coding sequence is TGTGCCAGCAGTGCTCTCGCGGGCCTTAGCACAGATACGCAGTATTTT.

The chain's CDR3 is CASSVRDGGDEAFF. CDR3 sequence (DNA): TGTGCCAGCAGCGTCCGGGACGGGGGTGATGAAGCTTTCTTT. V usage is TRBV9 and J usage is TRBJ1-1; possibly TRBD1 for D (5 bases). Germline V gene data show CDR1 as SGDLS and CDR2 as YYNGEE. The CDR3 runs to 14 residues. Trimming pared 2 bases from V and 7 bases from J, leaving 15 bases between.